A selection of T cell receptor beta chains follows, all from one sample in a study of tumor and adjacent non-tumor tissue in lung cancer. TCRdb reprocessed the multiplex PCR reads via MiXCR and lists one record per CDR3 protein. This sample has about 93,000 distinct CDR3 sequences, with around 64% found just once. Sequenced sample: lung tumor tissue. These receptors originate from a man between 60 and 75 years old with non-small cell lung cancer. The CDR3 runs from the conserved cysteine through the conserved F or W. A D gene is named only where the DNA matches it firmly. The listing skips clone size in some rows; elsewhere it reads once, few, many or a size class.

size,V,D,J,DNA,CDR3
many,TRBV2,-,TRBJ1-2,TGTGCCAGCAGTGATAAGTATGGCTACACCTTC,CASSDKYGYTF
once,TRBV5-5,-,TRBJ2-5,TGTGCCAGAAGCTTTACCCTCCTCGCGGAGACTCAGTACTTC,CARSFTLLAETQYF
-,TRBV11-3,-,TRBJ2-3,TGTGCCAGCAGCCTATGGGTAGGGGCCCACACAGATACGCAGTATTTT,CASSLWVGAHTDTQYF
many,TRBV5-4,-,TRBJ2-5,TGTGCCAGCAGCTCAGGGTTCGGCGAGACCCAGTACTTC,CASSSGFGETQYF
-,TRBV5-5,TRBD1,TRBJ2-7,TGTGCCAGTAGCATTCGACAGGGCTACGAGCAGTACTTC,CASSIRQGYEQYF
-,TRBV6-2/TRBV6-3,-,TRBJ1-1,TGTGCCAGCAGTTACTCGAAGTGTCGGAGATGGCTGAGCACTGAAGCTTTCTTT,CASSYSKCRRWLSTEAFF
-,TRBV4-2,-,TRBJ2-3,TGTGTCAGCAAGGAGGGGACGAGCACAGATAGGCAGTATTTT,CVSKEGTSTDRQYF
-,TRBV6-6,-,TRBJ2-1,TGTGCCTGCAATTACCCTTGGGGGGAGACTAGCAATGAGCAGTTCTTC,CACNYPWGETSNEQFF
-,TRBV15,-,TRBJ2-5,TGTGCCACCAGCAGTGCACGGGAGCCCGGCGTAGAGACCCAGTGCTTC,CATSSAREPGVETQCF
-,TRBV11-3,TRBD2,TRBJ2-5,TGTGCCAGCATCCACGGGAGGGGGATGGGTCGGGAGGCCCAGTACTTC,CASIHGRGMGREAQYF
many,TRBV6-2/TRBV6-3,TRBD1,TRBJ2-3,TGTGCCAGCAGCCCAAAACGGACAGGAGCAGATACGCAGTATTTT,CASSPKRTGADTQYF
once,TRBV11-3,TRBD1,TRBJ1-2,TGTGCTAGTAGCTTGACAGGGTCTTGTGGCTACACCTTC,CASSLTGSCGYTF
-,TRBV20-1,TRBD2,TRBJ2-2,TGCAGTGCTCCGACTAGCGCGAACACCTGGGAGCTGTTTTTT,CSAPTSANTWELFF
-,TRBV4-3,-,TRBJ1-1,TGCGCCAGCTGCCAAGATCTCTCAACTGAGGCTTTCTTC,CASCQDLSTEAFF
-,TRBV7-3,TRBD1,TRBJ2-3,TGTGCCAGCAGTAAGGGACAGGGGGCGACAGATACGCAGTATTTT,CASSKGQGATDTQYF
-,TRBV5-4,-,TRBJ2-1,TGTGCCAGTAGCCCTGATCCCACATTTGATGAGCAGTTCTTC,CASSPDPTFDEQFF
many,TRBV7-9,-,TRBJ2-5,TGTGCCAGCAGCTTAGTCTGGGAGACCCAGTACTTC,CASSLVWETQYF
-,TRBV6-1,TRBD1,TRBJ2-1,TGTGCCAGTAGTGAGGGCACCGGGACAGTCTACATTGAGCAGTTCTTC,CASSEGTGTVYIEQFF
-,TRBV4-2,-,TRBJ2-7,TGTGCCAGCAGCGAAGAAACCGGGAATCTGATCAAGCAGTACTTC,CASSEETGNLIKQYF
few,TRBV19,TRBD1,TRBJ1-2,TGTGCCAGCAGGGACAGGGGGAACTATGGCTACACCTTC,CASRDRGNYGYTF
-,TRBV4-3,-,TRBJ2-6,TGCGCCAGCAGCCAAGATGCGGGCAGGGGCTCTGGGGCCAACGTCCTGACTTTC,CASSQDAGRGSGANVLTF
-,TRBV12-3/TRBV12-4,-,TRBJ2-7,TGTGCCAGCAGCCCTTTGCCCGAGGTAGGGGAGCAGTACTTC,CASSPLPEVGEQYF
many,TRBV12-3/TRBV12-4,-,TRBJ2-3,TGTGCCAGCAGTTTACCCGCGAGTACGCAGTATTTT,CASSLPASTQYF
-,TRBV5-1,-,TRBJ1-5,TGCGCCAGCAGCGGAAGCACAGATACGCAGCATTTT,CASSGSTDTQHF
-,TRBV13,-,TRBJ2-2,TGTGCCAGCAGCGGCCCTCCCCCGGAAGGAGCGAACACCGGGGAGCTGCTTTTT,CASSGPPPEGANTGELLF
-,TRBV7-2,-,TRBJ1-3,TGTGCCAGCAGACCCACTGACGGTCGCTCTGGAGACACCATATATTTT,CASRPTDGRSGDTIYF
-,TRBV28,TRBD1,TRBJ1-1,TGTACCAGCAGGGGGGGTGCTGAAGCTTTCTTT,CTSRGGAEAFF
-,TRBV29-1,-,TRBJ2-7,TGCAGCGTTGGGGAAGGGCCCTACGAGCAGTACTTC,CSVGEGPYEQYF
-,TRBV6-6,TRBD1,TRBJ2-7,TGTGCCAGCAGTTACGTAGGGACAGGTGGCGAAGAGCAGTACTTC,CASSYVGTGGEEQYF
many,TRBV6-5,-,TRBJ1-2,TGTGCCAGCAGTTACTCCCGAGGGGACTATGGCTACACCTTC,CASSYSRGDYGYTF
many,TRBV13,TRBD1,TRBJ2-1,TGTGCCAGCAGCCCAGGACAGGGCATCTACAATGAGCAGTTCTTC,CASSPGQGIYNEQFF
-,TRBV4-1,-,TRBJ1-1,TGCGCCAGCGGCCAAGCTATCGGAAGTGGGAACACTGAAGTTTTCTTT,CASGQAIGSGNTEVFF
-,TRBV4-2,TRBD2,TRBJ2-1,TGTGCCATCAGCCATCATCTTCGACTAGCGGGAGAGGCAAATGAGCAGTTCTTC,CAISHHLRLAGEANEQFF
-,TRBV29-1,TRBD1,TRBJ1-3,TGCAGAGTTCGAGCGGGACAGCACTCTGGAAGCACCGTATATTTT,CRVRAGQHSGSTVYF
-,TRBV5-1,-,TRBJ2-1,TGCGCCAGCAGCTTGGCTCGGGTGAGCAATGAGCAGTTCTTC,CASSLARVSNEQFF
many,TRBV12-3/TRBV12-4,TRBD1,TRBJ1-6,TGTGCCAGCAGTCTAACCGGGACAGCTTTTCGTCCACCCCTCCACTTT,CASSLTGTAFRPPLHF
many,TRBV12-3/TRBV12-4,TRBD1,TRBJ1-1,TGTGCCAGCACCCTGGGACAGGGGGCCGGTGGGACTGAAGCTTTCTTT,CASTLGQGAGGTEAFF
-,TRBV30,-,TRBJ1-4,TGTGCCTGGAGTCCGGGACCGGGGGATGAAAAACTGTTTTTT,CAWSPGPGDEKLFF
-,TRBV28,-,TRBJ2-3,TGTGCCAGGAGTCCCAAAAAGTGGGGAGATACGCAGTATTTT,CARSPKKWGDTQYF
few,TRBV6-2/TRBV6-3,-,TRBJ2-7,TGTGCCATCGGGTCGGGAGCTACCTATGAGCAGTACTTC,CAIGSGATYEQYF
-,TRBV12-3/TRBV12-4,-,TRBJ1-6,TGTGCCAGCAGTTTTTGGGGTCCCGGGGCAGTGGCTAATTCGCCCCTCCACTTT,CASSFWGPGAVANSPLHF
-,TRBV7-3,-,TRBJ2-1,TGTGCCAGCAGCTTAGGTAGTAAGCAGTTCTTC,CASSLGSKQFF
many,TRBV11-2,-,TRBJ2-1,TGTGCCAGCAGCCAGCTAAGCAGGTCTACGTACAATGAGCAGTTCTTC,CASSQLSRSTYNEQFF
-,TRBV11-2,-,TRBJ2-7,TGTGCCAGCAGCTTAAGACAGCAGGAGCAGTACTTC,CASSLRQQEQYF
-,TRBV20-1,-,TRBJ2-1,TGCAATGCTGGGTTAGCGAGGAGCTCCTACAATGAGCAGTTCTTC,CNAGLARSSYNEQFF
many,TRBV5-6,-,TRBJ2-3,TGTGCCAGCAGCTTGAGGAGGGGGCGGGTCACAGATACGCAGTATTTT,CASSLRRGRVTDTQYF
-,TRBV29-1,-,TRBJ2-3,-,CSVGSGTATSTDAKYF
-,TRBV10-3,TRBD1,TRBJ1-5,TGTGTCACCGACAGGGATGGTGGCAATCAGCCCCAGCATTTT,CVTDRDGGNQPQHF
-,TRBV6-1,-,TRBJ2-6,TGTGCCAGCGAAGCCCTGTCTGGGGCCAACGTCCTGACTTTC,CASEALSGANVLTF
-,TRBV11-2,-,TRBJ2-7,TGTGCCAGCCAACTGGGGGGCCACGAGCAATACTTC,CASQLGGHEQYF
many,TRBV20-1,-,TRBJ2-1,TGCAGTGCTTCCGTGACAGACAATGAGCAGTTCTTC,CSASVTDNEQFF
-,TRBV19,-,TRBJ2-2,TGTGCCAGTAGATCCGCAGGGCGGGGAAACACCGGGGAGCTGTTTTTT,CASRSAGRGNTGELFF
-,TRBV29-1,-,TRBJ1-4,TGCAGCGTTGAAGACGAGACTAATGAAAAACTGTTTTTT,CSVEDETNEKLFF
many,TRBV20-1,-,TRBJ2-1,TGCAGTGGGCTTGACCACTACAATGAGCAGTTCTTC,CSGLDHYNEQFF
-,TRBV6-1,-,TRBJ1-2,TGTGCCAGCAGTGAGGGCATATTGTATGACTACACCTTC,CASSEGILYDYTF
many,TRBV4-3,TRBD1,TRBJ2-7,TGCGCCAGCAGCCCACTCCGGACAGGCTCCGACGAGCAGTACTTC,CASSPLRTGSDEQYF
-,TRBV14,-,TRBJ2-3,TGTGCCAATAGCCAGCTGCGAGATACGCAGTATTTT,CANSQLRDTQYF
many,TRBV20-1,TRBD1,TRBJ2-1,TGCAGTGCTAGAAGGCCGGGACAGGGGTATGAGCAGTTCTTC,CSARRPGQGYEQFF
-,TRBV5-4,-,TRBJ2-2,TGTGCCAGCAGCTTGGACCAGGGGGGAGTCATCGGGGAGTTGTTTTTT,CASSLDQGGVIGELFF